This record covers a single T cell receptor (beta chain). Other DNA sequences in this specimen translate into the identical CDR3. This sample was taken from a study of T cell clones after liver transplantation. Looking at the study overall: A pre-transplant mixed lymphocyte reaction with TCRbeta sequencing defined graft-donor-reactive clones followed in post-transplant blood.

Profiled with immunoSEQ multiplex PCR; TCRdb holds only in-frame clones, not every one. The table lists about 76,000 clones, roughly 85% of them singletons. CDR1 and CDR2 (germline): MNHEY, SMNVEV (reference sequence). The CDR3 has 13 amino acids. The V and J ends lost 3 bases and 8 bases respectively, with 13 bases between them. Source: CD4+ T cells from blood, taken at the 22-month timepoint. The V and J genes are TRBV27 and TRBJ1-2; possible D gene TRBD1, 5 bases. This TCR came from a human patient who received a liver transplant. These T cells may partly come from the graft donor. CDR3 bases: TGTGCCAGCAGTTTCCGGGGAGGGGAAGGCTACACCTTC. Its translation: CASSFRGGEGYTF.